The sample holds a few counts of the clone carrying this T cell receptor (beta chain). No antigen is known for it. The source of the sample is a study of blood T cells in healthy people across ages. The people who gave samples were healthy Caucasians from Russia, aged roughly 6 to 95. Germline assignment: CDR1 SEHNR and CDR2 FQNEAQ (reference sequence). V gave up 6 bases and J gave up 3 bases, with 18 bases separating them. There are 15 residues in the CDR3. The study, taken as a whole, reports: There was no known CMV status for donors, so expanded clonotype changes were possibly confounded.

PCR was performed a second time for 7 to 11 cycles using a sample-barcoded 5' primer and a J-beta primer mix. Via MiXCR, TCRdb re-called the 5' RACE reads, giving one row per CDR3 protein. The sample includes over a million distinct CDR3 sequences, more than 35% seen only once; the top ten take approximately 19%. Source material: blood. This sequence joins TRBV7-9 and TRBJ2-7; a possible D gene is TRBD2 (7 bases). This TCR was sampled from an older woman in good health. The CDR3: CASREIRGAFYEQYF. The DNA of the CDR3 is TGTGCCAGCAGGGAGATTCGGGGGGCCTTCTACGAGCAGTACTTC.